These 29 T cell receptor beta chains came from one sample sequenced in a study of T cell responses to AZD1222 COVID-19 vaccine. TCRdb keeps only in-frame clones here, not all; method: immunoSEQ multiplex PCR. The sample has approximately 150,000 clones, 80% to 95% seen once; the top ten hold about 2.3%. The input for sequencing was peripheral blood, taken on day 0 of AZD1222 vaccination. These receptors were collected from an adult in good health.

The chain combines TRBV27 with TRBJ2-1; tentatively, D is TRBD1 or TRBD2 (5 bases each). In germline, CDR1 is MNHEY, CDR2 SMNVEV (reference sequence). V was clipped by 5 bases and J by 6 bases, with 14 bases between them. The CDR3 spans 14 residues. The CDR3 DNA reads TGTGCCAGCAGTCCCGGGACCAAGCGCAATGAGCAGTTCTTC. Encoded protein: CASSPGTKRNEQFF.

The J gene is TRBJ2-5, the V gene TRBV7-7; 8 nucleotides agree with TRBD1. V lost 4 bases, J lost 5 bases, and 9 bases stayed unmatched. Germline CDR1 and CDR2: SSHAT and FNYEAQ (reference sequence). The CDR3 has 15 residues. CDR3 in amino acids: CASSSDRAKVETQYF. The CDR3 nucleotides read TGTGCCAGCAGCTCGGACAGGGCTAAAGTGGAGACCCAGTACTTC.

CDR3 in amino acids: CASSPLLNTEAFF. CDR3 sequence (DNA): TGCGCCAGCAGCCCGCTACTGAACACTGAAGCTTTCTTT. The chain employs TRBV4-1 and TRBJ1-1; D is unresolved. V was cut by 4 bases and J by 0 bases, with 6 bases left in between. Germline values: CDR1 MGHRA, CDR2 YSYEKL. The CDR3 spans 13 residues.

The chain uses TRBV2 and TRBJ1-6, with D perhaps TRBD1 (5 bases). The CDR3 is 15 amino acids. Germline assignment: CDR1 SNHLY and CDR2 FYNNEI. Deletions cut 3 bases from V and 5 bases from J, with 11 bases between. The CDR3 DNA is TGTGCCAGCAGTGATGGGGGAGGAAATAATTCACCCCTCCACTTT. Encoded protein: CASSDGGGNNSPLHF.

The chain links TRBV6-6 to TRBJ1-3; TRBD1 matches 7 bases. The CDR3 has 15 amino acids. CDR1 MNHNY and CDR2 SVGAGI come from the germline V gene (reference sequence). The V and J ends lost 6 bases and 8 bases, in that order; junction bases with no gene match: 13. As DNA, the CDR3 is TGTGCCAGCAGCTCCTCCAGTAGACAGGGCGACACCATATATTTT. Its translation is CASSSSSRQGDTIYF.

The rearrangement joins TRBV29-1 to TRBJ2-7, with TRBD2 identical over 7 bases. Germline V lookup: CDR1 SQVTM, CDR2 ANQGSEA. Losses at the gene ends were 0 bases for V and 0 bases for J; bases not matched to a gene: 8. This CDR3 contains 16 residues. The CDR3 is CSVEEDRGTNSYEQYF. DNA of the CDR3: TGCAGCGTTGAAGAAGATCGAGGGACTAACTCCTACGAGCAGTACTTC.

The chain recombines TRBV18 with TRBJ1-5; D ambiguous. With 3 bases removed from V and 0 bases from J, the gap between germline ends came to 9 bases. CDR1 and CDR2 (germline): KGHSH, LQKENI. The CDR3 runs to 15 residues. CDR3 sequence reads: CASSPSVHSNQPQHF. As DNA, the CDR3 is TGTGCCAGCTCACCTTCGGTACATAGCAATCAGCCCCAGCATTTT.

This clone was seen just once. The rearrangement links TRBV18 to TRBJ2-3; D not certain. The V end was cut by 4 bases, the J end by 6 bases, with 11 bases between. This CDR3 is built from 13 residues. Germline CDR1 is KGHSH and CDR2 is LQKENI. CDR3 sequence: CASSQGSGDTQYF. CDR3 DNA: TGTGCCAGCTCACAGGGTTCCGGTGATACGCAGTATTTT.

CDR3 sequence (DNA): TGTGCCAGCAGTTACTCGGACAGGGGATACGAGCAGTACTTC. It yields the protein CASSYSDRGYEQYF. The genes are TRBV5-4 and TRBJ2-7, with 9 positions matching TRBD1. CDR3 size: 14 residues. V lost 5 bases, J lost 4 bases, and 7 bases stayed unmatched. The germline V gene encodes CDR1 SGHNT and CDR2 YYREEE (reference sequence). Together with reference TRBV5-4 and TRBJ2-7, the CDR3 gives the full variable domain: ETGVTQSPTHLIKTRGQQVTLRCSSQSGHNTVSWYQQALGQGPQFIFQYYREEENGRGNFPPRFSGLQFPNYSSELNVNALELDDSALYLCASSYSDRGYEQYFGPGTRLTVT.

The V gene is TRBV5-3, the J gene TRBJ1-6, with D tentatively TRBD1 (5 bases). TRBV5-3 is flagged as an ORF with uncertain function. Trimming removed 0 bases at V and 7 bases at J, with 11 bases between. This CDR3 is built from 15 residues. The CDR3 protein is CARSLEMAGNSPLHF. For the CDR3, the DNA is TGTGCCAGAAGCTTGGAGATGGCAGGGAATTCACCCCTCCACTTT.

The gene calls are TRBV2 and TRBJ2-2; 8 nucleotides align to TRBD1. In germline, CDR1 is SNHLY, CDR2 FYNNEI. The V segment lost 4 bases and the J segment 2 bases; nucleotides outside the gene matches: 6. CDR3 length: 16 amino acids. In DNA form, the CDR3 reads TGTGCCAGCAGTGCCGACAGGGGTAAAAACACCGGGGAGCTGTTTTTT. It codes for CASSADRGKNTGELFF.

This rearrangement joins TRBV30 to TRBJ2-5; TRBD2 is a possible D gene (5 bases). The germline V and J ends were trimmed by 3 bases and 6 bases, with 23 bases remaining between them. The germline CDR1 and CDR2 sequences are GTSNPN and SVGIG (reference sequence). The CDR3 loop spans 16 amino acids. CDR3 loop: CAWSEGPGSSVKTQYF. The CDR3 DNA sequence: TGTGCCTGGAGCGAGGGTCCAGGCTCCTCTGTAAAGACCCAGTACTTC. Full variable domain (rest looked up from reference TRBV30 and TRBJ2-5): SQTIHQWPATLVQPVGSPLSLECTVEGTSNPNLYWYRQAAGRGLQLLFYSVGIGQISSEVPQNLSASRPQDRQFILSSKKLLLSDSGFYLCAWSEGPGSSVKTQYFGPGTRLLVL.

CDR3 region: CASSPNPGLAGTFYEQYF. CDR3 bases: TGTGCCAGCAGCCCGAACCCGGGACTAGCGGGGACCTTCTACGAGCAGTACTTC. The V and J genes are TRBV7-2 and TRBJ2-7, with 13 bases lining up with TRBD2. The CDR3 is made up of 18 amino acids. V was pared by 5 bases and J by 3 bases, with 13 bases of the junction left unmatched. CDR1 SGHTA and CDR2 FQGNSA come from the germline V gene.

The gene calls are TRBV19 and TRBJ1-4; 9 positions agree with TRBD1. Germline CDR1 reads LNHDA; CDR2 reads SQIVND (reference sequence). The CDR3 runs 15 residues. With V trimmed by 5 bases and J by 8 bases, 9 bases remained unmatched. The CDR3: CASSSGTGRGEKLFF. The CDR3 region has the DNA TGTGCCAGTAGTTCGGGGACAGGGCGGGGAGAAAAACTGTTTTTT.

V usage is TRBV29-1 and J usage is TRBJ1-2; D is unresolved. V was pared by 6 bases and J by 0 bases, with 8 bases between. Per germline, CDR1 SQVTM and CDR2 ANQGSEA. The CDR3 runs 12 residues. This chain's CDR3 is CSVDRTNYGYTF. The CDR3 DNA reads TGCAGCGTGGACCGAACTAACTATGGCTACACCTTC.

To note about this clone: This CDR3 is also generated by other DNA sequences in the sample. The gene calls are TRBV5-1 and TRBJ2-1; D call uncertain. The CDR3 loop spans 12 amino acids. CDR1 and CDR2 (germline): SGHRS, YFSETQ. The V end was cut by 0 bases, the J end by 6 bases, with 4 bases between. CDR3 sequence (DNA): TGCGCCAGCAGCTTGGCCGCCAATGAGCAGTTCTTC. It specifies CASSLAANEQFF.

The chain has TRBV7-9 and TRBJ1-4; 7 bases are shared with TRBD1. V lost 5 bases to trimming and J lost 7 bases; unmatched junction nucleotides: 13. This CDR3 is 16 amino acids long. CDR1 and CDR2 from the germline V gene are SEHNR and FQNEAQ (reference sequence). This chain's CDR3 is CASSPLLEGAGEKLFF. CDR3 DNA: TGTGCCAGCAGCCCTTTGCTTGAGGGGGCTGGTGAAAAACTGTTTTTT. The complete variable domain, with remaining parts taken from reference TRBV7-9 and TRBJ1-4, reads DTGVSQNPRHKITKRGQNVTFRCDPISEHNRLYWYRQTLGQGPEFLTYFQNEAQLEKSRLLSDRFSAERPKGSFSTLEIQRTEQGDSAMYLCASSPLLEGAGEKLFFGSGTQLSVL.

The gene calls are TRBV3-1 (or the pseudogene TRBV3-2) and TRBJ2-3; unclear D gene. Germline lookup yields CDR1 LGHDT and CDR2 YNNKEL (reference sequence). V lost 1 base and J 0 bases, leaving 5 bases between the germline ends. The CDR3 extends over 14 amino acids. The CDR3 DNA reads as TGTGCCAGCAGCCAAGGTGCCAGCACAGATACGCAGTATTTT. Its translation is CASSQGASTDTQYF.

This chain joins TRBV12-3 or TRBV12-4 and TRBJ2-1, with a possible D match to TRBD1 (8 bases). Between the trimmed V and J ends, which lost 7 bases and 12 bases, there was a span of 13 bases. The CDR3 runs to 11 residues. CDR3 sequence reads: CASTQGGAQFF. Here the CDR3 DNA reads TGTGCCAGCACACAGGGGGGGGCGCAGTTCTTC.

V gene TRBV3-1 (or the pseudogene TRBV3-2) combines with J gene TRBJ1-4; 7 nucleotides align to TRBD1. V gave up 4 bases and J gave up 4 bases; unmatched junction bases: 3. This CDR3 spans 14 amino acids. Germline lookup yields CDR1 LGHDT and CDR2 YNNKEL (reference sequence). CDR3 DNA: TGTGCCAGCAGCCGGAGGGGGCTTAATGAAAAACTGTTTTTT. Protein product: CASSRRGLNEKLFF.

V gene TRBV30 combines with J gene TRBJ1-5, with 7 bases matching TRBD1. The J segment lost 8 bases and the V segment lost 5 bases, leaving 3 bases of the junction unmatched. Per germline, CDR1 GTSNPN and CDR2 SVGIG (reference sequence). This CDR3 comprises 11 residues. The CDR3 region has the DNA TGTGCCTGGGGCCAGGGGGAGCCCCAGCATTTT. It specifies CAWGQGEPQHF.

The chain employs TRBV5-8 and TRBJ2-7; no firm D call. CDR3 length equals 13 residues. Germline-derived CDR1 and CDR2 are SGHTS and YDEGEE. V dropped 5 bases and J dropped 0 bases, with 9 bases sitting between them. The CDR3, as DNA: TGTGCCAGCAGGCGACTCAGCTCCTACGAGCAGTACTTC. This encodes CASRRLSSYEQYF.

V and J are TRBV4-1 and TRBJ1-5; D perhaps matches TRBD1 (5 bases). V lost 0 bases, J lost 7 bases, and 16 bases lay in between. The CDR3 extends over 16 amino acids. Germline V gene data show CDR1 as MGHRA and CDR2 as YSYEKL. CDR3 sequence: CASSQDLSRERQPQHF. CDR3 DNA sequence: TGCGCCAGCAGCCAAGATCTTAGCAGGGAGAGACAGCCCCAGCATTTT.

CDR3 loop: CASSPLESNQPQHF. The CDR3 nucleotides read TGTGCCAGCAGTCCCCTAGAGAGCAATCAGCCCCAGCATTTT. The rearrangement joins TRBV2 to TRBJ1-5; D not resolved. CDR3 length: 14 amino acids. V lost 5 bases and J 1 base, leaving 9 bases between the germline ends. Per germline, CDR1 SNHLY and CDR2 FYNNEI.

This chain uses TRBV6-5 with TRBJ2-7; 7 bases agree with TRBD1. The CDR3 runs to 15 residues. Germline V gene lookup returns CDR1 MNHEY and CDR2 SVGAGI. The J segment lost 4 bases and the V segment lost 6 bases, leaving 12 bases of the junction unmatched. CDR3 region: CASRVSGTVLYEQYF. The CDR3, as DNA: TGTGCCAGCAGGGTTTCCGGGACAGTATTGTACGAGCAGTACTTC.

Written as DNA, the CDR3 is TGTGCCAGCAGGTTACAGGGAATTCACACTGAAGCTTTCTTT. Translated: CASRLQGIHTEAFF. The gene calls are TRBV6-5 and TRBJ1-1, with D possibly being TRBD1 (6 bases). Germline V lookup: CDR1 MNHEY, CDR2 SVGAGI. The CDR3 contains 14 residues. The ends were cut back, 6 bases at V and 3 bases at J, with 14 bases in the middle.

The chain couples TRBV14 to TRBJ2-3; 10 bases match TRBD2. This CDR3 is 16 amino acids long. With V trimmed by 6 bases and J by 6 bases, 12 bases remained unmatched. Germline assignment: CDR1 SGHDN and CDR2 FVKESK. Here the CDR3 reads CASRGQRGGVLDTQYF. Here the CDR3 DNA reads TGTGCCAGCAGAGGACAGCGGGGGGGAGTGTTGGATACGCAGTATTTT. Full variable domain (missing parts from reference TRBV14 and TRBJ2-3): EAGVTQFPSHSVIEKGQTVTLRCDPISGHDNLYWYRRVMGKEIKFLLHFVKESKQDESGMPNNRFLAERTGGTYSTLKVQPAELEDSGVYFCASRGQRGGVLDTQYFGPGTRLTVL.

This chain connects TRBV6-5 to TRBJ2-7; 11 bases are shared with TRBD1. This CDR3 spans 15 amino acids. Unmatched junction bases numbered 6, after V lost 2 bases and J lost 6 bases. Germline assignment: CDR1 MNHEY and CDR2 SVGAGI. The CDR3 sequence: CASSYRGQGAFEQYF. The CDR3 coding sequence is TGTGCCAGCAGTTACAGAGGACAGGGGGCGTTCGAGCAGTACTTC.

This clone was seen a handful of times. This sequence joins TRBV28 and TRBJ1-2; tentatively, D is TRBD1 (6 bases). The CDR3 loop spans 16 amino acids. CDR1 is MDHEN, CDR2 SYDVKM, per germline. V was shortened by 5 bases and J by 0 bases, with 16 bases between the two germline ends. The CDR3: CASSLPRYRANYGYTF. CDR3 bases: TGTGCCAGCAGTCTACCCCGGTACAGGGCTAACTATGGCTACACCTTC.